These 9 T cell receptor beta chains originate from one sample sequenced in a study of blood T cells in healthy people across ages. A sample-barcoded 5' primer and a J-beta primer mix were used in a second PCR of roughly 7 to 11 cycles. TCRdb fed the 5' RACE reads into MiXCR, producing one record per CDR3 protein. The repertoire has approximately 1,100,000 distinct CDR3 sequences, under 55% of them found once; the top ten carry approximately 20%. The sequenced sample was blood. The receptors stem from a woman aged 60-75 years in good health.

The chain has TRBV18 and TRBJ2-1; TRBD2 matches 7 bases. The length of the CDR3 is 17 residues. Germline lookup yields CDR1 KGHSH and CDR2 LQKENI. Germline trimming cut 6 bases from V and 2 bases from J; bases unmatched to any gene: 13. This CDR3 reads CASSLLGTSVAYNEQFF. The DNA of the CDR3 is TGTGCCAGCTCTCTCCTTGGAACTAGCGTCGCCTACAATGAGCAGTTCTTC.

This clonotype has only a few counts. The chain has TRBV7-8 and TRBJ2-1; 7 nucleotides agree with TRBD2. There are 16 residues in the CDR3. The ends lost 1 base at V and 9 bases at J; junction bases unmatched: 12. Per germline, CDR1 SGHVS and CDR2 FQNEAQ. The CDR3 spells CASSLVSGIGPGEQFF. The CDR3 DNA is TGTGCCAGCAGCTTAGTCAGCGGGATTGGGCCCGGTGAGCAGTTCTTC.

This clonotype has only a few counts. The J gene is TRBJ2-7, the V gene TRBV12-3 or TRBV12-4, with 10 bases aligning to TRBD2. Trimming cost V 3 bases and J 5 bases; bases outside gene matches: 7. This CDR3 spans 15 amino acids. CDR3 in DNA: TGTGCCAGCAGTTTGAGTAGCGGGAGGCCCCACGAGCAGTACTTC. Protein: CASSLSSGRPHEQYF.

This clonotype was observed many times. The chain is built from TRBV29-1 and TRBJ2-1, with TRBD2 identical over 7 bases. Germline CDR1 and CDR2: SQVTM and ANQGSEA. The CDR3 covers 13 residues. The trim removed 7 bases at V and 9 bases at J, leaving 12 bases unmatched. Here the CDR3 reads CSAGTNGRSEQFF. Here the CDR3 DNA reads TGCAGCGCAGGGACTAACGGGAGGAGTGAGCAGTTCTTC.

The CDR3 region is CASSLAGAGGPDTQYF. The CDR3, as DNA: TGCGCCAGCAGCTTGGCAGGGGCGGGAGGGCCAGATACGCAGTATTTT. The gene calls are TRBV5-1 and TRBJ2-3, with 9 positions matching TRBD2. The germline gives CDR1 SGHRS, CDR2 YFSETQ. The ends lost 0 bases at V and 4 bases at J; junction bases unmatched: 6. There are 16 residues in the CDR3.

This clonotype was counted only a few times. V usage is TRBV7-9 and J usage is TRBJ2-1; 7 nucleotides match TRBD2. Germline CDR1 and CDR2: SEHNR and FQNEAQ (reference sequence). V gave up 7 bases and J gave up 7 bases; unmatched junction bases: 7. The CDR3 length is 13 residues. CDR3 sequence reads: CASNPAGVNEQFF. CDR3 coding DNA: TGTGCCAGCAACCCTGCGGGGGTTAATGAGCAGTTCTTC.

The CDR3 DNA is TGTGCCACCAGCAGGAGGGCAGATACGCAGTATTTT. This encodes CATSRRADTQYF. The chain carries TRBV15 and TRBJ2-3; D is perhaps TRBD2 (5 bases). Trimming cost V 3 bases and J 4 bases, with 5 bases left between them. Germline CDR1 LNHNV, CDR2 YYDKDF (reference sequence). This CDR3 is 12 amino acids long.

This clonotype came up a few times. The V gene is TRBV24-1, the J gene TRBJ2-7; 7 positions agree with TRBD2. Trimming took 5 bases from V and 3 from J; bases not matched to a gene: 3. Germline V gene lookup returns CDR1 KGHDR and CDR2 SFDVKD. CDR3 length: 13 residues. CDR3 in DNA: TGTGCCACCAGTGCCGGGAGGAACTACGAGCAGTACTTC. Encoded protein: CATSAGRNYEQYF.

V and J are TRBV5-1 and TRBJ1-1; D gene ambiguous. CDR3 length: 14 residues. V lost 4 bases, J lost 1 base, and 11 bases lay in between. Germline CDR1 and CDR2: SGHRS and YFSETQ. CDR3 residues: CASSPGGPNTEAFF. CDR3 nucleotide sequence: TGCGCCAGCAGCCCCGGAGGGCCGAACACTGAAGCTTTCTTT. Variable domain in full (rest from reference TRBV5-1 and TRBJ1-1): KAGVTQTPRYLIKTRGQQVTLSCSPISGHRSVSWYQQTPGQGLQFLFEYFSETQRNKGNFPGRFSGRQFSNSRSEMNVSTLELGDSALYLCASSPGGPNTEAFFGQGTRLTVV.